This T cell receptor beta chain is from a study of blood T cells in healthy people across ages. The study, taken as a whole, reports: Estimated diversity that came from one million T cells was considered an underestimate.

Sample donors were healthy Caucasian individuals that came from Russia, aged roughly 6 to 95. This clonotype appeared a few times. Its antigen is unknown. The germline V gene encodes CDR1 LGHNA and CDR2 YNFKEQ. This CDR3 spans 16 amino acids. V was pared by 5 bases and J by 0 bases, with 15 bases between. Then a second PCR, running roughly 6 to 11 cycles, was carried out with a sample-barcoded 5' primer and a J-beta primer mix. TCRdb used MiXCR to reprocess the 5' RACE reads, holding one entry per CDR3 protein. The sample consists of 1 million to 1.2 million distinct CDR3 sequences, around two fifths of them appearing once.

This clonotype was sampled from a man between 18 and 35 years old in good health. The gene calls are TRBV4-2 and TRBJ2-3, with D uncertain. Sequencing was performed on blood. CDR3 nucleotide sequence: TGTGCCAGCAGCGTTGAGAGTGGCTCAAGCACAGATACGCAGTATTTT. This gives the protein CASSVESGSSTDTQYF.